This entry features one T cell receptor (beta chain) sequence. The CDR3 has 13 amino acids. With 3 bases removed from V and 7 bases from J, the gap between germline ends came to 12 bases. The germline V gene has CDR1 SGHAT and CDR2 FQNNGV. These data come from a study of CD8+ T cells in alopecia areata. Sequencing templates came from extracted RNA that was reverse transcribed into cDNA. Some clones are missing from TCRdb's copy, which holds only in-frame ones; the method was immunoSEQ multiplex PCR. The table includes around 140,000 clones, 87% detected once. The specimen was CD8+ T cells sorted from blood, collected at week 0. The chain combines TRBV11-2 with TRBJ2-5, with D uncertain. The source is a human donor with alopecia areata. CDR3 bases: TGTGCCAGCAGCTTTGGCCTCCACCCGACCCAGTACTTC. Amino acids: CASSFGLHPTQYF.